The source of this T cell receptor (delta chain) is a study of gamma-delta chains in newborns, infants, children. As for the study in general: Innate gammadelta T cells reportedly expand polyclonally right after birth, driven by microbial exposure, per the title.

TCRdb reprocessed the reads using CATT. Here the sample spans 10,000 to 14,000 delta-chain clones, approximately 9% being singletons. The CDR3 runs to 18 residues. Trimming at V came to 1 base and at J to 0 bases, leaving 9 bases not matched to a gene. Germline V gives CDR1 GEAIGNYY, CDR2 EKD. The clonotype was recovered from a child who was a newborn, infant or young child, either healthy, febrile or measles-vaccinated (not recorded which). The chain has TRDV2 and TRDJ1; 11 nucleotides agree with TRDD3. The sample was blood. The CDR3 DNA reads TGTGCCTGTGACACTATACTGGGGGATAAAGCGTACACCGATAAACTCATCTTT. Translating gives CACDTILGDKAYTDKLIF.